This T cell receptor (beta chain) derives from a study of shared clonotypes between healthy human individuals. Study at large: Three CD4 naive, three CD4 memory, two CD8 naive and one CD8 memory plate were used per donor.

Assay execution took place at the deep level. Produced via immunoSEQ multiplex PCR; TCRdb's table is partial and in-frame only. The sample has roughly 1,500,000 clones; about 98% are singletons. From germline, CDR1 is SGHVS and CDR2 FQNEAQ. Trimming took 4 bases from V and 3 from J; bases not matched to a gene: 10. CDR3 size: 17 residues. Nashville, Tennessee was home to all donors, each a Caucasian adult. Sequenced input: naive CD4+ T cells sorted from blood. Described subset: CD45RA+ positively selected. The receptor was isolated from a man between 25 and 39 years old in good health. The rearrangement links TRBV7-8 to TRBJ2-1; 9 bases fit TRBD2. The CDR3 region is CASSSLPGLAHYNEQFF. DNA of the CDR3: TGTGCCAGCAGCTCCCTTCCTGGACTAGCGCACTACAATGAGCAGTTCTTC. The full variable domain, completed using reference TRBV7-8 and TRBJ2-1, is GAGVSQSPRYKVAKRGQDVALRCDPISGHVSLFWYQQALGQGPEFLTYFQNEAQLDKSGLPSDRFFAERPEGSVSTLKIQRTQQEDSAVYLCASSSLPGLAHYNEQFFGPGTRLTVL.